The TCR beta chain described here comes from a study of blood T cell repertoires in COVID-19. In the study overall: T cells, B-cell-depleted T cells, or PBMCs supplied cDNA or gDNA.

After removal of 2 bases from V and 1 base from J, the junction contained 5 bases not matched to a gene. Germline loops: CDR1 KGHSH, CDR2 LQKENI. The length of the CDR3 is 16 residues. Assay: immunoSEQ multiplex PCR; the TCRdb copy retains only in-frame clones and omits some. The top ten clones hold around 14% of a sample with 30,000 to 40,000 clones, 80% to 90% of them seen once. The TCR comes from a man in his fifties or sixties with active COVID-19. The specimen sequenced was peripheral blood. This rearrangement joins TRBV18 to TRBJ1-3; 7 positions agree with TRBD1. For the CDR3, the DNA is TGTGCCAGCTCACCAGGACAGGCCCCGTCTGGAAACACCATATATTTT. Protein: CASSPGQAPSGNTIYF.